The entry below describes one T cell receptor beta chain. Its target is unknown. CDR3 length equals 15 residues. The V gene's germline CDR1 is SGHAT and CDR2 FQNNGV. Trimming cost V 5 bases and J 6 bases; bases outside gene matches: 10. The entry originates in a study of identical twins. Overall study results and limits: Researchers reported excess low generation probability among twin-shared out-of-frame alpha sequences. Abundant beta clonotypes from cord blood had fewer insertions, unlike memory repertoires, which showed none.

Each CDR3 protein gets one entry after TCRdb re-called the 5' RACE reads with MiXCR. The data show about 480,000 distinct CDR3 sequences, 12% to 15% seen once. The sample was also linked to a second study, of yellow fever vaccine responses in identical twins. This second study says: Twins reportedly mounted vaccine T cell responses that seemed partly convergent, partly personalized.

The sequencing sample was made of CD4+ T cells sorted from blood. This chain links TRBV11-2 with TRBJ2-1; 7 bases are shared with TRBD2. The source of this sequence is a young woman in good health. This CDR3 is CASSLSGNWGNEQFF. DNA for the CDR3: TGTGCCAGCAGCCTAAGCGGGAACTGGGGCAATGAGCAGTTCTTC.